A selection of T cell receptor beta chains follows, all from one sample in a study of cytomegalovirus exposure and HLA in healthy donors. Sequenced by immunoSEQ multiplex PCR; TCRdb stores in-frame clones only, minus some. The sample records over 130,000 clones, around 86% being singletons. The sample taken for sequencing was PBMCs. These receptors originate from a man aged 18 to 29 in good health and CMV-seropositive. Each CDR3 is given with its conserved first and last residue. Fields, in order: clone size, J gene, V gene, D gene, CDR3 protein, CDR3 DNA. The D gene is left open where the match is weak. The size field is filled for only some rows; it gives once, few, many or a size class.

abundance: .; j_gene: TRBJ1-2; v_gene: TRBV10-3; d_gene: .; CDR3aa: CAISAGDYGYTF; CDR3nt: TGTGCCATCAGTGCCGGGGATTATGGCTACACCTTC
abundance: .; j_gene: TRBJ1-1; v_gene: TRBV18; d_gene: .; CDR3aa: CASSLTTGMNTEAFF; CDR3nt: TGTGCCAGCTCACTAACGACAGGAATGAACACTGAAGCTTTCTTT
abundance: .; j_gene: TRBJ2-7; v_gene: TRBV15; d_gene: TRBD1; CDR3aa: CATSSTDRGSSYEQYF; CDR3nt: TGTGCCACCAGCAGCACGGACAGGGGAAGTTCCTACGAGCAGTACTTC
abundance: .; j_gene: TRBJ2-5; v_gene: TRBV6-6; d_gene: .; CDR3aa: CASSPGLPGRETQYF; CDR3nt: TGTGCCAGCAGCCCGGGACTCCCTGGGCGAGAGACCCAGTACTTC
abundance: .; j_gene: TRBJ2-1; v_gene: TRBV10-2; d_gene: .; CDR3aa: CASNKAGDIFNRLFRSNEQFF; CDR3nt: TGCGCCAGCAACAAGGCAGGGGACATTTTTAACAGACTTTTTCGATCGAATGAGCAGTTCTTC
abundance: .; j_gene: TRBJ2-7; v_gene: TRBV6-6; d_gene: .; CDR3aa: CASSYGLTGYEQYF; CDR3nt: TGTGCCAGCAGTTACGGGCTTACAGGCTACGAGCAGTACTTC
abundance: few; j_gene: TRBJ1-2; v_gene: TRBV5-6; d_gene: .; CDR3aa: CASSPLPGYGYTF; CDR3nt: TGTGCCAGCAGCCCACTTCCAGGATATGGCTACACCTTC
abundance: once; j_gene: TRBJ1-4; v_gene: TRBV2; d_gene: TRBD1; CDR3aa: CASSLTGTGGEKLFF; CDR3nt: TGTGCCAGCAGCCTCACCGGGACAGGGGGTGAAAAACTGTTTTTT
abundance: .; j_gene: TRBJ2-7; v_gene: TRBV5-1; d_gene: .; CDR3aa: CASSLGQAAAEQYF; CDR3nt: TGCGCCAGCAGCTTGGGACAGGCTGCGGCCGAGCAGTACTTC
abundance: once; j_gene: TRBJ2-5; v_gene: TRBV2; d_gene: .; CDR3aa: CASKQQETQYF; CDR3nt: TGTGCCAGCAAACAGCAAGAGACCCAGTACTTC
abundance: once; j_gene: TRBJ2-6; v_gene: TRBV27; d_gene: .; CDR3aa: CASSLRGGEAGANVLTF; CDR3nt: TGTGCCAGCAGTTTGCGGGGAGGTGAAGCTGGGGCCAACGTCCTGACTTTC
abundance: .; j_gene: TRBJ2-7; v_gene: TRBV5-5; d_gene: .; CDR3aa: CASSQGTAPGEQYF; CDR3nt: TGTGCCAGCAGCCAAGGAACGGCGCCGGGCGAGCAGTACTTC
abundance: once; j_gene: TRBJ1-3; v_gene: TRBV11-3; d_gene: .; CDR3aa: CASSLDAGVGNTIYF; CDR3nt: TGTGCCAGCAGCTTAGATGCAGGGGTCGGAAACACCATATATTTT
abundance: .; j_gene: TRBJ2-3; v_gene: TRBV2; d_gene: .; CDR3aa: CASSEVAFSWYF; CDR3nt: TGTGCCAGCAGTGAAGTAGCTTTCTCGTGGTATTTT
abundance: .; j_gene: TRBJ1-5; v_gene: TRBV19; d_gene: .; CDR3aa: CASTRTENQPQHF; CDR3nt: TGTGCCAGTACCAGGACAGAAAATCAGCCCCAGCATTTT